This T cell receptor beta chain was captured by sequencing in a study of patients and donors after allogeneic stem cell transplantation (TCRdb year 2020). For this clonotype: The specificity of this receptor is unknown. A much larger clone differs from this one at a single base, so this may be a read error.

According to the germline V gene, CDR1 reads MGHRA and CDR2 reads YSYEKL. The CDR3 holds 15 amino acids from the cysteine to the phenylalanine. Only the CDR3 DNA is retained, 45 bases long and in frame from the first base. Preparation of the library involved RT-PCR. The sequencer listed for this sample is NextSeq 550. The public reads were reprocessed in TCRdb via fastp at Q25 and MiXCR, keeping in-frame beta chains. CDR3 protein duplicates are merged, each entry listing the most common genes and DNA. The sample profile shows about 150,000 distinct CDR3 sequences; about 24% of them were found once. The ten largest clonotypes hold roughly 25% of the sample.

Sequenced input: blood, either unsorted or a sorted T cell fraction (not recorded which). The origin of this receptor is a human donor who was either an allogeneic HSCT recipient or a stem cell or donor lymphocyte infusion donor (not recorded which). It is not recorded whose cells these are; they may come from a transplant donor. Recombination joined TRBV4-1 with TRBJ1-1, and perhaps TRBD1 as D gene, on 6 matching bases. The bases are TGCACCAGCAGCCAGATCCTCTACAGGGCCGCTGAAGCTTTCTTT. The encoded protein is CTSSQILYRAAEAFF.